The rows below give T cell receptor beta chains drawn from one sample of a study of T cell responses to AZD1222 COVID-19 vaccine. The method was immunoSEQ multiplex PCR; TCRdb's version includes in-frame clones alone and lacks a portion of them. The table shows approximately 150,000 clones, with just over 85% occurring only once. Sequencing used peripheral blood, obtained 28 days after the second AZD1222 dose. These receptors were obtained from an adult who received the AZD1222 COVID-19 vaccine. Each CDR3 is given with its conserved first and last residue. The D gene is left open where the match is weak. Clone size, where shown, is once, few, many, or a class for clones that have expanded.

clone size: NA; D gene: NA; V gene: TRBV29-1; J gene: TRBJ2-3; CDR3 protein: CSVEAQNGDTQYF; CDR3 DNA: TGCAGCGTTGAAGCCCAGAATGGGGATACGCAGTATTTT
clone size: once; D gene: NA; V gene: TRBV3-1/TRBV3-2; J gene: TRBJ2-1; CDR3 protein: CASSQTPRREQFF; CDR3 DNA: TGTGCCAGCAGCCAAACCCCGCGGCGGGAGCAGTTCTTC
clone size: NA; D gene: NA; V gene: TRBV5-3; J gene: TRBJ1-5; CDR3 protein: CARSSPGLLQPQHF; CDR3 DNA: TGTGCCAGAAGCTCCCCAGGGTTACTGCAGCCCCAGCATTTT
clone size: NA; D gene: TRBD1; V gene: TRBV28; J gene: TRBJ2-1; CDR3 protein: CASSLLGGQAYNEQFF; CDR3 DNA: TGTGCCAGCAGTTTATTGGGGGGACAGGCCTACAATGAGCAGTTCTTC
clone size: NA; D gene: NA; V gene: TRBV29-1; J gene: TRBJ1-6; CDR3 protein: CSVAGSPLHF; CDR3 DNA: TGCAGCGTTGCAGGTTCACCCCTCCACTTT
clone size: NA; D gene: TRBD1; V gene: TRBV19; J gene: TRBJ1-2; CDR3 protein: CASTKSSAGTGYGYTF; CDR3 DNA: TGTGCCAGTACGAAGAGTTCGGCAGGGACAGGCTATGGCTACACCTTC
clone size: NA; D gene: NA; V gene: TRBV14; J gene: TRBJ1-2; CDR3 protein: CASSQGQYYGYTF; CDR3 DNA: TGTGCCAGCAGCCAAGGACAGTACTATGGCTACACCTTC
clone size: NA; D gene: NA; V gene: TRBV28; J gene: TRBJ1-4; CDR3 protein: CASREGGEKLFF; CDR3 DNA: TGTGCCAGCAGAGAGGGTGGTGAAAAACTGTTTTTT
clone size: NA; D gene: NA; V gene: TRBV3-1/TRBV3-2; J gene: TRBJ2-1; CDR3 protein: CASGERDPNEQFF; CDR3 DNA: TGTGCCAGCGGCGAACGGGACCCCAATGAGCAGTTCTTC
clone size: NA; D gene: NA; V gene: TRBV20-1; J gene: TRBJ2-1; CDR3 protein: CSASNNNEQFF; CDR3 DNA: TGCAGTGCTAGTAACAACAATGAGCAGTTCTTC
clone size: NA; D gene: NA; V gene: TRBV19; J gene: TRBJ1-5; CDR3 protein: CASSTRRSDNQPQHF; CDR3 DNA: TGTGCCAGTAGTACCCGAAGGTCGGACAATCAGCCCCAGCATTTT
clone size: NA; D gene: NA; V gene: TRBV14; J gene: TRBJ1-1; CDR3 protein: CASSLGHTEAFF; CDR3 DNA: TGTGCCAGCAGCCTAGGACACACTGAAGCTTTCTTT
clone size: once; D gene: NA; V gene: TRBV12-5; J gene: TRBJ2-1; CDR3 protein: CASGLDQRGEQFF; CDR3 DNA: TGTGCTAGTGGTTTGGACCAGAGGGGGGAGCAGTTCTTC
clone size: NA; D gene: NA; V gene: TRBV9; J gene: TRBJ1-4; CDR3 protein: CASSALGGFGTNEKLFF; CDR3 DNA: TGTGCCAGCAGCGCCTTGGGGGGCTTCGGAACTAATGAAAAACTGTTTTTT
clone size: NA; D gene: NA; V gene: TRBV12-2; J gene: TRBJ1-2; CDR3 protein: CASRHYGYTF; CDR3 DNA: TGTGCAAGTCGCCACTATGGCTACACCTTC
clone size: NA; D gene: TRBD1; V gene: TRBV28; J gene: TRBJ1-2; CDR3 protein: CAGSFGFGTGDGYTF; CDR3 DNA: TGTGCCGGCAGTTTCGGGTTCGGGACAGGAGATGGCTACACCTTC
clone size: few; D gene: NA; V gene: TRBV7-9; J gene: TRBJ2-7; CDR3 protein: CASSLTAAGAYEQYF; CDR3 DNA: TGTGCCAGCAGCTTAACGGCGGCAGGGGCCTACGAGCAGTACTTC
clone size: NA; D gene: NA; V gene: TRBV18; J gene: TRBJ1-2; CDR3 protein: CASSLKDLNYGYTF; CDR3 DNA: TGTGCCAGCTCTTTGAAGGACCTTAACTATGGCTACACCTTC
clone size: NA; D gene: TRBD1; V gene: TRBV19; J gene: TRBJ2-4; CDR3 protein: CATRLGQGSNIQYF; CDR3 DNA: TGTGCCACCCGCCTGGGACAGGGTAGTAACATTCAGTACTTC
clone size: NA; D gene: NA; V gene: TRBV28; J gene: TRBJ2-5; CDR3 protein: CASSRRGNPAGETQYF; CDR3 DNA: TGTGCCAGCAGTCGTCGTGGGAATCCCGCCGGTGAGACCCAGTACTTC
clone size: NA; D gene: TRBD2; V gene: TRBV9; J gene: TRBJ2-5; CDR3 protein: CASSPWGGVQETQYF; CDR3 DNA: TGTGCCAGCAGCCCCTGGGGGGGTGTCCAAGAGACCCAGTACTTC
clone size: NA; D gene: TRBD1; V gene: TRBV12-3/TRBV12-4; J gene: TRBJ1-1; CDR3 protein: CASSGDSVGAFF; CDR3 DNA: TGTGCCAGCAGTGGGGACAGCGTGGGAGCTTTCTTT
clone size: NA; D gene: NA; V gene: TRBV6-1; J gene: TRBJ1-6; CDR3 protein: CASSEAGYGVLHF; CDR3 DNA: TGTGCCAGCAGTGAAGCGGGTTATGGGGTCCTCCACTTT
clone size: NA; D gene: TRBD2; V gene: TRBV9; J gene: TRBJ2-5; CDR3 protein: CARAGGLGSGETQYF; CDR3 DNA: TGTGCCCGCGCGGGGGGGCTGGGTAGCGGGGAGACCCAGTACTTC
clone size: NA; D gene: NA; V gene: TRBV19; J gene: TRBJ1-2; CDR3 protein: CASTLWAGANYGYTF; CDR3 DNA: TGTGCCAGTACCCTCTGGGCGGGAGCTAACTATGGCTACACCTTC
clone size: NA; D gene: TRBD2; V gene: TRBV5-1; J gene: TRBJ2-7; CDR3 protein: CASSPGLAVRYEQYF; CDR3 DNA: TGCGCCAGCAGCCCAGGACTAGCGGTCCGCTACGAGCAGTACTTC
clone size: NA; D gene: NA; V gene: TRBV6-5; J gene: TRBJ1-6; CDR3 protein: CASSLSPSSYNSPLHF; CDR3 DNA: TGTGCCAGCAGTTTATCGCCGAGTTCCTATAATTCACCCCTCCACTTT
clone size: once; D gene: NA; V gene: TRBV7-9; J gene: TRBJ2-7; CDR3 protein: CASSYEGFSEQYF; CDR3 DNA: TGTGCCAGCAGCTACGAAGGGTTCTCCGAGCAGTACTTC
clone size: NA; D gene: NA; V gene: TRBV11-2; J gene: TRBJ2-5; CDR3 protein: CASSLSGQGETQYF; CDR3 DNA: TGTGCCAGCAGCTTAAGTGGGCAGGGGGAGACCCAGTACTTC
clone size: NA; D gene: TRBD1; V gene: TRBV19; J gene: TRBJ1-3; CDR3 protein: CASSTPDRGWVSGNTIYF; CDR3 DNA: TGTGCCAGTAGTACACCGGACAGGGGATGGGTCTCTGGAAACACCATATATTTT
clone size: NA; D gene: NA; V gene: TRBV24-1; J gene: TRBJ2-7; CDR3 protein: CATSDSGTNSYEQYF; CDR3 DNA: TGTGCCACCAGTGATTCCGGGACAAACTCCTACGAGCAGTACTTC
clone size: NA; D gene: NA; V gene: TRBV21-1; J gene: TRBJ1-2; CDR3 protein: CASSRGLPWGYTF; CDR3 DNA: TGTGCCAGCAGCAGGGGCCTGCCTTGGGGCTACACCTTC
clone size: NA; D gene: TRBD2; V gene: TRBV5-1; J gene: TRBJ2-1; CDR3 protein: CASRTPSAGGSYNEQFF; CDR3 DNA: TGCGCCAGCCGAACCCCCTCAGCGGGGGGTTCCTACAATGAGCAGTTCTTC
clone size: NA; D gene: TRBD1; V gene: TRBV18; J gene: TRBJ1-3; CDR3 protein: CASSPTGDGNTIYF; CDR3 DNA: TGTGCCAGCTCGCCGACAGGGGACGGAAACACCATATATTTT
clone size: NA; D gene: TRBD2; V gene: TRBV5-1; J gene: TRBJ2-3; CDR3 protein: CASSRFSTGGYTDTQYF; CDR3 DNA: TGCGCCAGCAGCCGCTTCTCAACGGGGGGGTACACAGATACGCAGTATTTT
clone size: NA; D gene: NA; V gene: TRBV2; J gene: TRBJ2-1; CDR3 protein: CASSEAGGRPFF; CDR3 DNA: TGTGCCAGCAGTGAAGCGGGGGGTAGGCCGTTCTTC
clone size: once; D gene: TRBD2; V gene: TRBV18; J gene: TRBJ2-5; CDR3 protein: CASSPRAGGPETQYF; CDR3 DNA: TGTGCCAGCTCACCTAGAGCGGGGGGGCCGGAGACCCAGTACTTC
clone size: NA; D gene: NA; V gene: TRBV21-1; J gene: TRBJ2-2; CDR3 protein: CASSPRGKEKAGELFF; CDR3 DNA: TGTGCCAGCAGCCCCCGGGGGAAGGAAAAGGCCGGGGAGCTGTTTTTT
clone size: NA; D gene: NA; V gene: TRBV5-1; J gene: TRBJ2-5; CDR3 protein: CASSQTMTQYF; CDR3 DNA: TGCGCCAGCAGCCAAACCATGACCCAGTACTTC
clone size: once; D gene: NA; V gene: TRBV7-9; J gene: TRBJ2-7; CDR3 protein: CASSLDTFTYEQYF; CDR3 DNA: TGTGCCAGCAGCTTGGATACTTTCACCTACGAGCAGTACTTC
clone size: few; D gene: NA; V gene: TRBV7-8; J gene: TRBJ1-5; CDR3 protein: CASSSSSLNQPQHF; CDR3 DNA: TGTGCCAGCAGCTCAAGCAGTCTCAATCAGCCCCAGCATTTT
clone size: NA; D gene: NA; V gene: TRBV5-4; J gene: TRBJ1-2; CDR3 protein: CASSLPRGEGGYTF; CDR3 DNA: TGTGCCAGCAGCTTGCCGAGGGGCGAGGGTGGCTACACCTTC
clone size: NA; D gene: NA; V gene: TRBV19; J gene: TRBJ2-7; CDR3 protein: CASSPRDFGSYEQYF; CDR3 DNA: TGTGCCAGTAGTCCCAGGGACTTCGGGAGCTACGAGCAGTACTTC